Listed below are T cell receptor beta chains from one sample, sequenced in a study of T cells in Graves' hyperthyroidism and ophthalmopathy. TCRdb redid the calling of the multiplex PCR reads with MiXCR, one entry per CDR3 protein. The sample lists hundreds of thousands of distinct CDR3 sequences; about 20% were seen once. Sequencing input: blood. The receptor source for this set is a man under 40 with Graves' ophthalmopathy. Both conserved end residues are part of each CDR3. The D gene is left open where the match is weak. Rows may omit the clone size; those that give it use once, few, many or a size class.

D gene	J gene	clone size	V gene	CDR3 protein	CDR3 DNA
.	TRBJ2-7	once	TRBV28	CASSPRRGWYEQYF	TGTGCCAGCAGTCCGCGCAGGGGTTGGTACGAGCAGTACTTC
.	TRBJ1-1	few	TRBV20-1	CSARTVMNTEAFF	TGCAGTGCGAGGACGGTCATGAACACTGAAGCTTTCTTT
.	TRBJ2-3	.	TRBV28	CASSMMADTQYF	TGTGCCAGCAGCATGATGGCGGATACGCAGTATTTT
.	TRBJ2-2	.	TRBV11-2	CASSFIGAGELFF	TGTGCCAGCAGCTTTATTGGGGCCGGGGAGCTGTTTTTT
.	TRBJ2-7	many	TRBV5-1	CASSLRTITGDEQYF	TGCGCCAGCAGCTTAAGAACAATTACGGGGGACGAGCAGTACTTC
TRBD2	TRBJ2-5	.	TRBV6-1	CASTRLAGGQETQYF	TGTGCCAGCACTCGACTAGCGGGAGGGCAAGAGACCCAGTACTTC
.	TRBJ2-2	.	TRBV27	CASSFRGSGELFF	TGTGCCAGCAGTTTTAGGGGGAGTGGGGAGCTGTTTTTT
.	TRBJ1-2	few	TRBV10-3	CAISELFDGYTF	TGTGCCATCAGTGAGTTATTCGATGGCTACACCTTC
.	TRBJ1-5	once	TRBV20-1	CSASYKGGQPQHF	TGCAGTGCTAGCTACAAGGGTGGTCAGCCCCAGCATTTT
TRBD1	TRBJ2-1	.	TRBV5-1	CASSRGQGTSEQFF	TGCGCCAGCAGCCGGGGACAGGGGACGAGCGAGCAGTTCTTC
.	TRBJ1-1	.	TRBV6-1	CASSLGFSVNTEAFF	TGTGCCAGCAGTTTAGGGTTCAGCGTGAACACTGAAGCTTTCTTT
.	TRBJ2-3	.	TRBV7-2	CASSLVPLTDTQYF	TGTGCCAGCAGCTTGGTCCCGCTCACAGATACGCAGTATTTT
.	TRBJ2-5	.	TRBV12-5	CASGLVTETQYF	TGTGCTAGTGGTTTAGTAACCGAGACCCAGTACTTC
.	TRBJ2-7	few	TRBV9	CASSPLKGSSYEQYF	TGTGCCAGCAGCCCCCTAAAGGGGAGCTCCTACGAGCAGTACTTC
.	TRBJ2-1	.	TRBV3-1	CASSQDLVGPSFTEQFF	TGTGCCAGCAGCCAAGATCTTGTCGGACCCTCGTTCACTGAGCAGTTCTTC
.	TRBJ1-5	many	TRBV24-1	CATSDYRESQPQHF	TGTGCCACCAGTGATTACAGGGAATCTCAGCCCCAGCATTTT
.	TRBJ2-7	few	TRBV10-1	CASSAADNYEQYF	TGCGCCAGCAGTGCGGCGGATAACTACGAGCAGTACTTC
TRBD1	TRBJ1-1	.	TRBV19	CASRAGGVVLDTEAFF	TGTGCCAGTAGGGCAGGGGGAGTTGTTTTGGACACTGAAGCTTTCTTT
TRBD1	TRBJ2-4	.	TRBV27	CASSSQGAYIQYF	TGTGCCAGCAGTTCCCAGGGGGCCTACATTCAGTACTTC
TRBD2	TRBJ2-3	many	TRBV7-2	CANQREITDTQYF	TGTGCCAACCAGCGGGAGATAACAGATACGCAGTATTTT
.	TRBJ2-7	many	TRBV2	CASSEWARIDHEQYF	TGTGCCAGCAGTGAATGGGCCAGAATAGATCACGAGCAGTACTTC
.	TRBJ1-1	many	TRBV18	CASSPNPNTEAFF	TGTGCCAGCTCACCAAACCCGAACACTGAAGCTTTCTTT
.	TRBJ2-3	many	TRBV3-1	CASSSTLQPTDTQYF	TGTGCCAGCAGCTCCACCCTACAACCCACAGATACGCAGTATTTT
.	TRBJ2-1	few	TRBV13	CASSSFTRLVNEQFF	TGTGCCAGCAGCTCCTTCACTAGACTGGTCAATGAGCAGTTCTTC
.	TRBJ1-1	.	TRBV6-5	CASSTGVQAFF	TGTGCCAGCAGTACTGGGGTGCAAGCTTTCTTT
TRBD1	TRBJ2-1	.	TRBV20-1	CSAKTRSGQGEQFF	TGCAGTGCTAAGACTAGGTCGGGACAGGGTGAGCAGTTCTTC
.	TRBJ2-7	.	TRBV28	CAGNEPNSYEQYF	TGTGCCGGCAATGAACCGAACTCCTACGAGCAGTACTTC
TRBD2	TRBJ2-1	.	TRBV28	CASTLAEGYNEQFF	TGTGCCAGCACACTAGCGGAAGGTTACAATGAGCAGTTCTTC
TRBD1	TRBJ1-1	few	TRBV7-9	CASSLTQGATEAFF	TGTGCCAGCAGCTTAACGCAGGGGGCTACTGAAGCTTTCTTT
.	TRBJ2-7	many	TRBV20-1	CSVMTVSYEQYF	TGCAGTGTCATGACTGTCTCCTACGAGCAGTACTTC
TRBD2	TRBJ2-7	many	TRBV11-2	CASSLTSGRGWSYEQYF	TGTGCCAGCAGCTTAACTAGCGGGAGAGGTTGGTCCTACGAGCAGTACTTC
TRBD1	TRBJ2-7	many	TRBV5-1	CASSLVRDRPTYEQYF	TGCGCCAGCAGCTTGGTCCGGGACAGGCCCACCTACGAGCAGTACTTC
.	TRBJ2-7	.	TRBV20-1	CSARPASYEQYF	TGCAGTGCTAGACCCGCATCCTACGAGCAGTACTTC